This passage covers 18 T cell receptor beta chains from one sample sequenced in a study of cytotoxic CD8 clonotypes in ibrutinib-treated CLL. Sequencing used immunoSEQ multiplex PCR; TCRdb keeps in-frame clones, though not all of them. This sample has tens of thousands of clones, with just over 85% found just once. The specimen was PBMCs, collected before ibrutinib treatment. Receptors originate from a human donor with chronic lymphocytic leukemia.

This clone appeared many times. The CDR3, as DNA: TGTGCCAGCAGTGACCCCTCTGGGAATCAGCCCCAGCATTTT. Amino acids: CASSDPSGNQPQHF. This chain links TRBV6-1 with TRBJ1-5, with unresolved D. CDR3 length equals 14 residues. The germline gives CDR1 MNHNS, CDR2 SASEGT. Trimming left V 3 bases short and J 4 bases short, with 10 bases between.

V and J are TRBV5-1 and TRBJ2-3, with D perhaps TRBD2 (6 bases). CDR3 length: 17 residues. The V gene's germline CDR1 is SGHRS and CDR2 YFSETQ. Deletions cut 1 base from V and 0 bases from J, with 15 bases between. This CDR3 is CASSLYRMSGSTDTQYF. The CDR3 coding sequence is TGCGCCAGCAGCTTGTATAGGATGAGCGGGAGCACAGATACGCAGTATTTT.

The chain is built from TRBV7-6 and TRBJ2-1, with 9 bases fitting TRBD2. The CDR3 covers 19 residues. Trimming at V came to 4 bases and at J to 2 bases, leaving 15 bases not matched to a gene. Germline values: CDR1 SGHVS, CDR2 FNYEAQ. CDR3 region: CASSSRFGSGRNTYNEQFF. For the CDR3, the DNA is TGTGCCAGCAGCTCACGCTTCGGGAGCGGGAGGAACACCTACAATGAGCAGTTCTTC.

The rearrangement joins TRBV4-3 to TRBJ1-2, with TRBD1 matching over 12 bases. CDR3 length equals 17 residues. V shed 0 bases, J shed 4 bases, and the junction held 6 bases outside the gene matches. The germline CDR1 and CDR2 sequences are LGHNA and YSLEER. The CDR3 region has the DNA TGCGCCAGCAGCCAAGATGCCGGGACAGGGGGCATCTATGGCTACACCTTC. Its translation is CASSQDAGTGGIYGYTF.

In this sample, this clone turned up once. The chain links TRBV9 to TRBJ1-2; D uncertain. In germline, CDR1 is SGDLS, CDR2 YYNGEE. The V gene lost 5 bases and the J gene lost 3 bases, with 14 bases spanning the gap. The CDR3 sequence is 14 residues long. The CDR3 sequence is CASSRAADYYGYTF. The CDR3 DNA follows: TGTGCCAGCAGTCGGGCAGCGGATTACTATGGCTACACCTTC.

The V call is TRBV10-1, the J call TRBJ2-7, with 8 bases matching TRBD1. This CDR3 is built from 14 residues. Germline values: CDR1 WNHNN, CDR2 SYGVQD (reference sequence). The trim removed 6 bases at V and 2 bases at J, leaving 6 bases unmatched. CDR3 residues: CASSFGQGPYEQYF. CDR3 in DNA: TGCGCCAGCAGCTTCGGACAGGGTCCCTACGAGCAGTACTTC.

The chain couples TRBV10-2 to TRBJ1-5, with D uncertain. CDR3 size: 12 residues. V lost 2 bases to trimming and J lost 6 bases, with 5 bases between them. Per germline, CDR1 WSHSY and CDR2 SAAADI. The CDR3: CASSEMRQPQHF. CDR3 coding DNA: TGCGCCAGCAGTGAGATGCGTCAGCCCCAGCATTTT.

This chain uses TRBV6-1 with TRBJ1-5; no clear D. V was cut by 6 bases and J by 6 bases, with 12 bases left in between. Germline values: CDR1 MNHNS, CDR2 SASEGT. The CDR3 contains 13 residues. The CDR3 sequence: CASREGVSQPQHF. The CDR3 nucleotides read TGTGCCAGCAGGGAGGGAGTAAGTCAGCCCCAGCATTTT.

The chain is built from TRBV5-1 and TRBJ1-1, with D possibly being TRBD1 (6 bases). This CDR3 spans 15 amino acids. Trimming left V 3 bases short and J 1 base short, with 13 bases between. In germline, CDR1 is SGHRS, CDR2 YFSETQ. Here the CDR3 reads CASSYYTGRNTEAFF. CDR3 nucleotides: TGCGCCAGCAGCTACTACACAGGGAGGAACACTGAAGCTTTCTTT.

This chain joins TRBV7-2 and TRBJ1-5; unclear D gene. Germline V lookup: CDR1 SGHTA, CDR2 FQGNSA. The V end lost 1 base, the J end lost 1 base, and 11 bases lay between the germline ends. The CDR3 totals 16 residues. For the CDR3, the DNA is TGTGCCAGCAGCTTAGGAACGGTGAGGAGCAATCAGCCCCAGCATTTT. It encodes CASSLGTVRSNQPQHF.

The chain is built from TRBV19 and TRBJ1-5; no clear D gene. V was clipped by 7 bases and J by 2 bases, with 12 bases between them. Germline-derived CDR1 and CDR2 are LNHDA and SQIVND (reference sequence). There are 14 residues in the CDR3. The CDR3 DNA is TGTGCCAGTAACGAGGGCTGGGGCAATCAGCCCCAGCATTTT. Residues: CASNEGWGNQPQHF.

The chain carries TRBV18 and TRBJ2-5; D is unresolved. This CDR3 has 14 amino acids. Germline lookup yields CDR1 KGHSH and CDR2 LQKENI. Trimming cost V 4 bases and J 2 bases, with 11 bases left between them. CDR3 amino acids: CASSLGWGQETQYF. As DNA, the CDR3 is TGTGCCAGCTCACTGGGTTGGGGTCAAGAGACCCAGTACTTC. Variable domain in full (rest from reference TRBV18 and TRBJ2-5): NAGVMQNPRHLVRRRGQEARLRCSPMKGHSHVYWYRQLPEEGLKFMVYLQKENIIDESGMPKERFSAEFPKEGPSILRIQQVVRGDSAAYFCASSLGWGQETQYFGPGTRLLVL.

This rearrangement joins TRBV4-2 to TRBJ1-4; D gene uncertain. The CDR3 loop spans 16 amino acids. Germline V gene sequence: CDR1 LGHNA, CDR2 YNFKEQ. Trimming pared 0 bases from V and 7 bases from J, leaving 15 bases between. The CDR3 DNA reads TGTGCCAGCAGCCAAGATTTCACGGCCGGTAGTGAAAAACTGTTTTTT. Translating gives CASSQDFTAGSEKLFF.

This chain joins TRBV9 and TRBJ2-5; D may be TRBD2 (6 bases). V lost 0 bases to trimming and J lost 4 bases, with 13 bases between them. Looked up from germline, CDR1 is SGDLS and CDR2 is YYNGEE. The CDR3 spans 15 residues. The chain's CDR3 is CASSVAGGIGETQYF. The CDR3 region has the DNA TGTGCCAGCAGCGTAGCCGGGGGAATAGGAGAGACCCAGTACTTC. Looking up the rest from reference TRBV9 and TRBJ2-5 gives the full variable domain: DSGVTQTPKHLITATGQRVTLRCSPRSGDLSVYWYQQSLDQGLQFLIQYYNGEERAKGNILERFSAQQFPDLHSELNLSSLELGDSALYFCASSVAGGIGETQYFGPGTRLLVL.

The rearrangement links TRBV7-2 to TRBJ2-4, with 7 positions matching TRBD2. Germline CDR1 is SGHTA and CDR2 is FQGNSA. This CDR3 is built from 15 residues. J lost 7 bases, V lost 1 base, and 7 bases had no gene match. The CDR3 reads CASSLVQGGVNIQYF. Written as DNA, the CDR3 is TGTGCCAGCAGCTTAGTTCAGGGAGGGGTGAACATTCAGTACTTC.

Only a few counts were recorded for this clone. This chain uses TRBV7-2 with TRBJ1-2; D call uncertain. Trimming cost V 1 base and J 7 bases, with 4 bases left between them. Germline V lookup: CDR1 SGHTA, CDR2 FQGNSA. The CDR3 length is 11 residues. CDR3 in DNA: TGTGCCAGCAGCTTAGGCTCTGGCTACACCTTC. Translating gives CASSLGSGYTF.

The chain carries TRBV9 and TRBJ2-7; D not certain. From germline, CDR1 is SGDLS and CDR2 YYNGEE. The CDR3 consists of 14 residues. V was cut by 0 bases and J by 3 bases, with 10 bases left in between. The CDR3 sequence is CASSVGEASYEQYF. Written as DNA, the CDR3 is TGTGCCAGCAGCGTAGGAGAAGCTAGCTACGAGCAGTACTTC.

The rearrangement links TRBV30 to TRBJ1-3; weak D call: TRBD1 (6 bases). The CDR3 runs 13 residues. The V end lost 8 bases, the J end lost 0 bases, and 11 bases lay between the germline ends. CDR1 is GTSNPN and CDR2 is SVGIG in the germline V gene (reference sequence). The CDR3 region has the DNA TGTGCCGCCCAGGGGCTCTCTGGAAACACCATATATTTT. Protein product: CAAQGLSGNTIYF.